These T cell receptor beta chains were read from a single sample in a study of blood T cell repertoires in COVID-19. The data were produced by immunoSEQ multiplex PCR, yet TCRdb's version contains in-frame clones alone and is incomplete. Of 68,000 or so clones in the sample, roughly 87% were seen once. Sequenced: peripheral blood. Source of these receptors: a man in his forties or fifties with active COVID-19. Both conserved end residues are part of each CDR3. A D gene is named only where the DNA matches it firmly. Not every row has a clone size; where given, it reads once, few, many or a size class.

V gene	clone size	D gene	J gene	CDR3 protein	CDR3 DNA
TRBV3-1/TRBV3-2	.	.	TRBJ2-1	CASSQDRAIEQFF	TGTGCCAGCAGCCAAGACAGGGCGATTGAGCAGTTCTTC
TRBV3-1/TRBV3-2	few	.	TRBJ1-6	CASSQGSAPLHF	TGTGCCAGCAGCCAAGGAAGCGCACCCCTCCACTTT
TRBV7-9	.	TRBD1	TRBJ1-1	CASTLRQGTEAFF	TGTGCCAGCACCCTCCGACAGGGCACTGAAGCTTTCTTT
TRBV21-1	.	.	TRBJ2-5	CASSTETGSQETQYF	TGTGCCAGCAGCACCGAGACCGGGAGCCAAGAGACCCAGTACTTC
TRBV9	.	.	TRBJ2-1	CASSVAGSVGYNEQFF	TGTGCCAGCAGCGTAGCTGGCAGCGTGGGCTACAATGAGCAGTTCTTC
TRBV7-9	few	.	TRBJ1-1	CASSRLRAAEAFF	TGTGCCAGCAGCCGCCTCAGGGCGGCTGAAGCTTTCTTT
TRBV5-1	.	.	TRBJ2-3	CASSGTQPTDTQYF	TGCGCCAGCAGCGGGACTCAACCCACAGATACGCAGTATTTT
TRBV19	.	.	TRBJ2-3	CASSSLASLGADTQYF	TGTGCCAGTAGTTCGCTAGCTAGCTTAGGCGCAGATACGCAGTATTTT
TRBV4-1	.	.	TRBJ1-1	CASSQDRVGAFF	TGCGCCAGCAGCCAAGACAGGGTGGGGGCTTTCTTT
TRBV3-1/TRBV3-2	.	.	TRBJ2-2	CASSPGQGSGELFF	TGTGCCAGCAGCCCGGGGCAGGGGTCCGGGGAGCTGTTTTTT
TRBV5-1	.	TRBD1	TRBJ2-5	CASSLKGQGKTQYF	TGCGCCAGCAGCTTGAAGGGACAGGGAAAGACCCAGTACTTC
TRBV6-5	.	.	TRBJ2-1	CASSFLSRDEQFF	TGTGCCAGCAGTTTCCTGAGCCGCGATGAGCAGTTCTTC
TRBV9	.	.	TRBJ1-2	CASSGGNYGYTF	TGTGCCAGCTCTGGGGGGAACTATGGCTACACCTTC
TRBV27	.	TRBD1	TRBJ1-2	CASSSDRGYGYTF	TGTGCCAGCAGTAGCGACAGGGGCTATGGCTACACCTTC
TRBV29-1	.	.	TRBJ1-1	CSVDLRGGNTEAFF	TGCAGCGTTGATTTGAGAGGGGGGAACACTGAAGCTTTCTTT
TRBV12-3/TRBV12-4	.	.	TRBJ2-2	CASSLLPGELFF	TGTGCCAGCAGTTTACTTCCCGGGGAGCTGTTTTTT
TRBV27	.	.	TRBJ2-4	CASSWGLGNIQYF	TGTGCCAGCAGTTGGGGACTGGGAAACATTCAGTACTTC
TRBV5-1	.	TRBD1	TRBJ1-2	CASSSSTDRVWGYTF	TGCGCCAGCAGCTCTAGCACGGACAGGGTATGGGGCTACACCTTC
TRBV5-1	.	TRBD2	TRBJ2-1	CASSLVPASGGGEEQFF	TGCGCCAGCAGCTTGGTCCCGGCTAGCGGGGGGGGCGAGGAGCAGTTCTTC
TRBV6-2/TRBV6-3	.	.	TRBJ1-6	CASSRAGGANSPLHF	TGTGCCAGCAGTCGGGCCGGGGGGGCTAATTCACCCCTCCACTTT
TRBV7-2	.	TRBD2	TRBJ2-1	CASSLGGGYEQFF	TGTGCCAGCAGCTTAGGGGGGGGGTATGAGCAGTTCTTC
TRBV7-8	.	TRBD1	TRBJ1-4	CASSLGQGAIGEKLFF	TGTGCCAGCAGCTTAGGACAGGGGGCGATCGGGGAAAAACTGTTTTTT
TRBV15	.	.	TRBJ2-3	CATSRDGAPTDTQYF	TGTGCCACCAGCAGAGATGGGGCCCCCACAGATACGCAGTATTTT
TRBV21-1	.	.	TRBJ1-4	CASSIPGDQKLFF	TGTGCCAGCAGCATTCCGGGGGATCAAAAACTGTTTTTT
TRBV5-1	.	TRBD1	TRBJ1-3	CASSGTGTGSGNTIYF	TGCGCCAGCAGCGGTACCGGGACAGGGTCAGGAAACACCATATATTTT
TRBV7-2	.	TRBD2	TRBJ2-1	CASSLDGGGAHNEQFF	TGTGCCAGCAGCTTAGATGGCGGGGGGGCCCACAATGAGCAGTTCTTC
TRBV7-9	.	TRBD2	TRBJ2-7	CASSLEWGGGSEQYF	TGTGCCAGCAGCTTGGAATGGGGCGGGGGAAGCGAGCAGTACTTC
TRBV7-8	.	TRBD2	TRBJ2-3	CASSSTREAGDTQYF	TGTGCCAGCAGCTCCACCCGGGAGGCGGGAGATACGCAGTATTTT
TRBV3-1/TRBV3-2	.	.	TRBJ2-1	CASSQDPGAMAYNEQFF	TGTGCCAGCAGCCAAGATCCAGGGGCAATGGCCTACAATGAGCAGTTCTTC
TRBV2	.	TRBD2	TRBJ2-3	CASSEFGGGCDTDTQYF	TGTGCCAGCAGTGAATTTGGCGGGGGGTGTGACACAGATACGCAGTATTTT
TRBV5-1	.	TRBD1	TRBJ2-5	CASSPGQGSETQYF	TGCGCCAGCAGCCCGGGACAGGGTTCAGAGACCCAGTACTTC
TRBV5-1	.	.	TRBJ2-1	CASSLDRERKFF	TGCGCCAGCAGCTTGGACCGTGAGAGAAAATTCTTC
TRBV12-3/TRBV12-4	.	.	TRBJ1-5	CASSLTSGQPQHF	TGTGCCAGCAGTTTAACTTCAGGGCAGCCCCAGCATTTT
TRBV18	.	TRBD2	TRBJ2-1	CASSPGRGVYNEQFF	TGTGCCAGCTCACCGGGTCGGGGGGTTTACAATGAGCAGTTCTTC
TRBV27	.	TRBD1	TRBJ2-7	CASSYPPGTGPYEQYF	TGTGCCAGCAGTTACCCCCCGGGGACAGGCCCCTACGAGCAGTACTTC
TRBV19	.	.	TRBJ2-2	CATLRGGGTGELFF	TGTGCCACCCTAAGAGGGGGGGGCACCGGGGAGCTGTTTTTT
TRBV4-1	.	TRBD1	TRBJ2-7	CASSRRPGQNYEQYF	TGCGCCAGCAGCAGACGGCCGGGACAGAACTACGAGCAGTACTTC
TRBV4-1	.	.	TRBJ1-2	CASSHGKFLLGGSGYTF	TGCGCCAGCAGCCACGGGAAGTTTTTGTTAGGGGGAAGTGGCTACACCTTC
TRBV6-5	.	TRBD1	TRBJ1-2	CASVNSAGTGNGYTF	TGTGCCAGCGTTAATAGTGCCGGGACAGGGAATGGCTACACCTTC
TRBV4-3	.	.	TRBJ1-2	CASSQGAGAHEGYTF	TGCGCCAGCAGCCAAGGGGCAGGGGCTCACGAGGGCTACACCTTC
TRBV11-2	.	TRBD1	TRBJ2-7	CASSFAGTGGDEQYF	TGTGCCAGCAGCTTCGCCGGGACAGGGGGCGACGAGCAGTACTTC
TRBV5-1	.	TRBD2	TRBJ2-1	CASSPSGGNNEQFF	TGCGCCAGCAGCCCTAGCGGGGGGAACAATGAGCAGTTCTTC
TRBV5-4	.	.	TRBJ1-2	CASSLSGVNGYTF	TGTGCCAGCAGCTTGTCCGGAGTCAATGGCTACACCTTC
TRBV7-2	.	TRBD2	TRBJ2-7	CASTLSLAGGYEQYF	TGTGCCAGCACTTTATCACTAGCGGGGGGCTACGAGCAGTACTTC
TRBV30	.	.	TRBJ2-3	CAWSNRQVSSTDTQYF	TGTGCCTGGAGTAACCGACAGGTCTCTAGCACAGATACGCAGTATTTT
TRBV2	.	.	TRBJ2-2	CASSQTATGGTGELFF	TGTGCCAGCAGCCAGACAGCGACCGGGGGCACCGGGGAGCTGTTTTTT
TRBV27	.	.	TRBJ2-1	CASSFVVTSNEQFF	TGTGCCAGCAGTTTCGTTGTTACTTCCAATGAGCAGTTCTTC
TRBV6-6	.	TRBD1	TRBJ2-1	CASIHRGNYNEQFF	TGTGCCAGCATCCACAGGGGGAACTACAATGAGCAGTTCTTC
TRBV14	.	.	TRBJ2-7	CASSQARVGEQYF	TGTGCCAGCAGCCAAGCCAGGGTGGGCGAGCAGTACTTC
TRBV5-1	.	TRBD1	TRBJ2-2	CASSLRTGADGELFF	TGCGCCAGCAGCTTACGGACAGGGGCGGACGGGGAGCTGTTTTTT